The clone carrying this TCR beta chain was observed a handful of times. The sample is drawn from a study of response to subunit inactivated influenza vaccine. V was pared by 6 bases and J by 4 bases, with 7 bases of the junction left unmatched. CDR3 length equals 14 residues. One entry per CDR3 protein, called by TCRdb with MiXCR from the RT-PCR reads. The sample yields hundreds of thousands of distinct CDR3 sequences, 18% seen once. Material: PBMCs from blood, obtained 5 days after vaccination. The TCR comes from a man aged 45-60 years who received an inactivated influenza vaccine. The chain carries TRBV12-3 or TRBV12-4 and TRBJ1-2; 8 nucleotides line up with TRBD1. CDR3 loop: CASSRTGSGYGYTF. CDR3 DNA sequence: TGTGCCAGCAGCAGGACAGGGAGCGGCTATGGCTACACCTTC.